A selection of T cell receptor beta chains follows, all from one sample in a study. This table comes from immunoSEQ multiplex PCR, and its TCRdb copy is limited to in-frame clones, with some not included. The data show about 68,000 clones, roughly 95% seen once. The sequencing sample was made of PBMCs. All receptors come from a man aged 35-49 years with rheumatoid arthritis. The CDR3 runs from the conserved cysteine through the conserved F or W. A D gene is named only where the DNA matches it firmly. A row's size may be missing; if present it is once, few, many or a size class.

j_call cdr3_length d_call v_call clone_size cdr3_aa cdr3_nt
TRBJ2-3 15 TRBD2 TRBV7-9 NA CASSQGLAGTDTQYF TGTGCCAGCAGCCAGGGACTAGCGGGCACAGATACGCAGTATTTT
TRBJ2-3 18 TRBD1 TRBV28 NA CASSLIPPGQGAIDTQYF TGTGCCAGCAGTTTAATCCCCCCGGGACAGGGGGCCATAGATACGCAGTATTTT
TRBJ1-1 12 NA TRBV5-6 once CASGLGDTEAFF TGTGCCAGCGGTCTTGGGGACACTGAAGCTTTCTTT
TRBJ1-6 14 NA TRBV5-1 NA CASSTGSYNSPLHF TGCGCCAGCAGCACAGGCTCCTATAATTCACCCCTCCACTTT
TRBJ2-2 16 TRBD1 TRBV14 NA CASSSPGQGLTGELFF TGTGCCAGCAGCTCCCCGGGACAGGGCTTAACCGGGGAGCTGTTTTTT
TRBJ1-4 15 NA TRBV29-1 NA CSVREMGVTNEKLFF TGCAGCGTCCGAGAGATGGGGGTGACTAATGAAAAACTGTTTTTT
TRBJ2-2 14 NA TRBV27 NA CASSLSWGVGELFF TGTGCCAGCAGTCTCTCCTGGGGGGTCGGGGAGCTGTTTTTT
TRBJ1-1 13 NA TRBV5-1 NA CASSWGSNTEAFF TGCGCCAGCAGCTGGGGCTCGAACACTGAAGCTTTCTTT
TRBJ2-1 17 TRBD2 TRBV11-2 once CASSGGLAGASYNEQFF TGTGCCAGCAGCGGAGGACTAGCGGGGGCTTCCTACAATGAGCAGTTCTTC
TRBJ1-6 18 NA TRBV30 NA CACPGAIFPGSYNSPLHF TGTGCCTGTCCAGGGGCAATCTTCCCGGGCTCCTATAATTCACCCCTCCACTTT
TRBJ1-2 12 NA TRBV29-1 NA CSAVQGTGGYTF TGCAGCGCCGTTCAGGGGACTGGTGGCTACACCTTC
TRBJ2-1 15 NA TRBV27 NA CASSSRGGLANEQFF TGTGCCAGCAGTTCCCGAGGAGGTTTAGCCAATGAGCAGTTCTTC
TRBJ2-1 15 TRBD2 TRBV5-1 NA CASSPLAGGENEQFF TGCGCCAGCAGCCCCCTAGCGGGGGGCGAAAATGAGCAGTTCTTC
TRBJ2-7 16 NA TRBV19 NA CASSYRTGTPSYEQYF TGTGCCAGTAGTTACCGTACCGGGACCCCGTCCTACGAGCAGTACTTC
TRBJ2-3 15 NA TRBV7-6 NA CASSLGTLSTDTQYF TGTGCCAGCAGCTTAGGTACTCTTAGCACAGATACGCAGTATTTT
TRBJ2-3 15 TRBD2 TRBV11-2 NA CASSPAGGPLITQYF TGTGCCAGCAGCCCAGCGGGAGGGCCCTTAATTACGCAGTATTTT
TRBJ2-2 14 NA TRBV5-4 NA CASSLGTTTGELFF TGTGCCAGCAGCTTGGGGACCACGACCGGGGAGCTGTTTTTT
TRBJ2-1 15 TRBD2 TRBV7-9 NA CASSLELAGYNEQFF TGTGCCAGCAGCTTAGAACTAGCGGGATACAATGAGCAGTTCTTC
TRBJ2-2 17 NA TRBV19 NA CASSIGQGAPLAGELFF TGTGCCAGTAGTATTGGCCAGGGTGCCCCGCTAGCCGGGGAGCTGTTTTTT
TRBJ1-6 15 NA TRBV7-9 NA CASSLGGTPSSPLHF TGTGCCAGCAGCTTAGGAGGGACGCCGAGCTCACCCCTCCACTTT
TRBJ2-5 14 NA TRBV6-5 NA CASERTPGSQTQYF TGTGCCAGCGAGCGGACTCCCGGGAGCCAGACCCAGTACTTC
TRBJ1-1 12 NA TRBV18 NA CASSQGYSEAFF TGTGCCAGCTCACAGGGGTACTCTGAAGCTTTCTTT
TRBJ2-7 15 TRBD1 TRBV5-1 NA CASSPGGALSYEQYF TGCGCCAGCAGCCCAGGGGGCGCATTGTCCTACGAGCAGTACTTC
TRBJ1-5 13 NA TRBV11-2 NA CASSLGPNQPQHF TGTGCCAGCAGCTTAGGTCCCAATCAGCCCCAGCATTTT
TRBJ2-3 14 NA TRBV9 once CASSAERVTDTQYF TGTGCCAGCAGCGCGGAGAGAGTCACAGATACGCAGTATTTT
TRBJ1-4 14 TRBD1 TRBV6-5 once CASSRQGGVEKLFF TGTGCCAGCAGCCGACAGGGCGGGGTTGAAAAACTGTTTTTT
TRBJ2-1 13 NA TRBV25-1 NA CASSVGVRNEQFF TGTGCCAGCAGTGTAGGGGTACGGAATGAGCAGTTCTTC
TRBJ2-7 14 TRBD1 TRBV5-5 few CASSFRTGLGEQYF TGTGCCAGCAGTTTCCGGACAGGGTTAGGCGAGCAGTACTTC
TRBJ1-1 11 NA TRBV5-7 NA CASPSVTEAFF TGTGCCAGCCCCTCGGTGACTGAAGCTTTCTTT
TRBJ2-1 14 TRBD2 TRBV3-1/TRBV3-2 NA CASSPRGGDNEQFF TGTGCCAGCAGCCCCCGTGGGGGGGACAATGAGCAGTTCTTC
TRBJ2-2 15 NA TRBV18 NA CASSPRQGNTGELFF TGTGCCAGCTCACCACGGCAGGGGAACACCGGGGAGCTGTTTTTT
TRBJ2-1 16 NA TRBV28 NA CASSSPAGSSYNEQFF TGTGCCAGCAGTTCTCCCGCGGGGAGCTCCTACAATGAGCAGTTCTTC
TRBJ2-5 15 NA TRBV6-2/TRBV6-3 NA CASSSLAPYQETQYF TGTGCCAGCAGTTCTCTAGCGCCGTACCAAGAGACCCAGTACTTC
TRBJ1-5 14 NA TRBV7-2 NA CASSFQGSYQPQHF TGTGCCAGCAGCTTCCAGGGGTCGTATCAGCCCCAGCATTTT
TRBJ1-5 14 NA TRBV7-2 NA CASSLPGLWQPQHF TGTGCCAGCAGCTTGCCCGGACTGTGGCAGCCCCAGCATTTT
TRBJ1-2 14 TRBD1 TRBV7-9 NA CASSLTGQGEGYTF TGTGCCAGCAGCCTTACGGGACAGGGTGAGGGCTACACCTTC
TRBJ2-1 14 TRBD1 TRBV4-1 NA CASSPWDRRGEQFF TGCGCCAGCAGCCCCTGGGACAGAAGGGGTGAGCAGTTCTTC
TRBJ2-1 17 NA TRBV27 NA CASSFYRGQGGGNEQFF TGTGCCAGCAGTTTTTACCGCGGACAGGGAGGGGGCAATGAGCAGTTCTTC
TRBJ2-1 14 NA TRBV7-3 NA CASSLTGRGDEQFF TGTGCCAGCAGCCTAACGGGCCGAGGAGATGAGCAGTTCTTC
TRBJ2-2 15 NA TRBV7-3 NA CASSLYGTNTGELFF TGTGCCAGCAGCTTGTACGGAACGAACACCGGGGAGCTGTTTTTT
TRBJ1-5 17 NA TRBV15 NA CATSNRHRDKRSIAQHF TGTGCCACCAGCAACCGTCACCGGGACAAGAGAAGTATTGCCCAGCATTTT
TRBJ2-5 16 TRBD2 TRBV7-2 NA CASSLGLAGGAETQYF TGTGCCAGCAGCTTAGGACTAGCGGGAGGAGCAGAGACCCAGTACTTC
TRBJ2-3 18 TRBD2 TRBV4-3 once CASSQDLASGRADDTQYF TGCGCCAGCAGCCAAGATCTCGCTAGCGGGAGGGCTGACGATACGCAGTATTTT
TRBJ2-1 13 TRBD1 TRBV19 once CASTGTGGYEQFF TGTGCCAGTACGGGTACAGGGGGGTATGAGCAGTTCTTC
TRBJ2-5 15 NA TRBV15 NA CATSRGWDKGETQYF TGTGCCACCAGCAGAGGGTGGGACAAAGGAGAGACCCAGTACTTC
TRBJ2-3 18 NA TRBV3-1/TRBV3-2 once CASSQDPTDTGATDTQYF TGTGCCAGCAGCCAAGACCCCACCGACACGGGGGCCACAGATACGCAGTATTTT
TRBJ2-1 15 TRBD1 TRBV11-3 NA CASSLVGQGLGEQFF TGTGCCAGCAGCTTAGTCGGACAGGGGTTGGGTGAGCAGTTCTTC
TRBJ2-1 15 TRBD2 TRBV7-3 NA CASSQVTSGRFEQFF TGTGCCAGCAGCCAGGTGACTAGCGGGAGATTTGAGCAGTTCTTC
TRBJ1-1 13 NA TRBV25-1 NA CASSEFGFTEAFF TGTGCCAGCAGTGAATTCGGGTTCACTGAAGCTTTCTTT
TRBJ1-6 17 NA TRBV19 NA CASSIVQDPPYNSPLHF TGTGCCAGTAGTATAGTCCAGGATCCTCCCTATAATTCACCCCTCCACTTT
TRBJ2-1 16 TRBD2 TRBV11-3 NA CASSLLASGVYNEQFF TGTGCCAGCAGCTTATTGGCTAGCGGGGTCTACAATGAGCAGTTCTTC
TRBJ2-2 16 TRBD2 TRBV4-1 NA CASSQDPSGSAGELFF TGCGCCAGCAGCCAAGATCCTAGCGGGAGTGCCGGGGAGCTGTTTTTT
TRBJ1-6 16 TRBD1 TRBV19 NA CASKPDRGGYNSPLHF TGTGCCAGTAAACCCGACAGGGGAGGGTATAATTCACCCCTCCACTTT